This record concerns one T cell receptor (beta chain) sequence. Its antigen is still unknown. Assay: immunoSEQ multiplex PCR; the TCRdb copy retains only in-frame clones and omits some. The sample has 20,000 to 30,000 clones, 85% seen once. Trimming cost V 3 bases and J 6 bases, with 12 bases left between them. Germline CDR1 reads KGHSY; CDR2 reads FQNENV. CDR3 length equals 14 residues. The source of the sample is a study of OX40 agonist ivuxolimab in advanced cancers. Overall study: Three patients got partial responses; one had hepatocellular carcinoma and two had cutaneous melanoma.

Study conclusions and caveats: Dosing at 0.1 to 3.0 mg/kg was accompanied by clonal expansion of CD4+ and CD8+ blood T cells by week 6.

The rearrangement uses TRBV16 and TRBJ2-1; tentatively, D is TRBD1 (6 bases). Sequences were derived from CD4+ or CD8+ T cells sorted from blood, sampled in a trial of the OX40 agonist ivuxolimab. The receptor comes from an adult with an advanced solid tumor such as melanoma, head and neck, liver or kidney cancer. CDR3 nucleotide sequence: TGTGCCAGCAGCCAGGGGACAACTACCAATGAGCAGTTCTTC. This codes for CASSQGTTTNEQFF.